This TCR beta chain was identified in a study of tumor and adjacent non-tumor tissue in lung cancer. Study details: Patients were aged about 30 to 80, 9 to 10 men and about five women, stage I to III.

This sample's RNA came from whole unsorted tissue. TCRbeta libraries were built with three rounds of nested PCR, modified from ARM-PCR. TCRdb redid the calling of the multiplex PCR reads with MiXCR, one entry per CDR3 protein. Here the sample spans 100,000 to 150,000 distinct CDR3 sequences, approximately 66% being singletons. Germline CDR1 SEHNR, CDR2 FQNEAQ (reference sequence). The CDR3 sequence is 13 residues long. Comment on this clonotype: The germline gene is not matched at one end of the junction; a read error may be the cause.

J is TRBJ1-1 and V is TRBV7-9; D gene unclear. This TCR was sampled from a man younger than 45 with non-small cell lung cancer. Sequencing input: lung tumor tissue. DNA of the CDR3: TGTGCCAGCTGCTTAGTTGGTAACACTGATGTTTTCTTT. Amino acids: CASCLVGNTDVFF.